This T cell receptor beta chain was profiled in a study of T cell clonality in common variable immunodeficiency. Study-level results: CVID subjects shared fewer TCRbeta clones than healthy controls did.

Both groups were predominantly of Caucasian heritage. The ends were cut back, 0 bases at V and 3 bases at J, with 12 bases in the middle. The CDR3 is 15 amino acids. Germline CDR1 SGHRS, CDR2 YFSETQ. The data were produced by immunoSEQ multiplex PCR, yet TCRdb's version contains in-frame clones alone and is incomplete. The sample includes roughly 60,000 clones, none of them occurring once. This clone was counted ten times or more. Its antigen remains unknown. The observed sequence ends 3 residues before the CDR3 terminus, with the missing tail filled in from the germline J gene. The specimen sequenced was peripheral blood mononuclear cells. The sequence came from a person between 18 and 75 years old in good health. V usage is TRBV5-1 and J usage is TRBJ1-1, with D tentatively TRBD1 (5 bases). CDR3 sequence: CASSLASAGDTEAFF. CDR3 DNA, as far as it was read: TGCGCCAGCAGCTTGGCCTCGGCGGGGGACACTGAA.